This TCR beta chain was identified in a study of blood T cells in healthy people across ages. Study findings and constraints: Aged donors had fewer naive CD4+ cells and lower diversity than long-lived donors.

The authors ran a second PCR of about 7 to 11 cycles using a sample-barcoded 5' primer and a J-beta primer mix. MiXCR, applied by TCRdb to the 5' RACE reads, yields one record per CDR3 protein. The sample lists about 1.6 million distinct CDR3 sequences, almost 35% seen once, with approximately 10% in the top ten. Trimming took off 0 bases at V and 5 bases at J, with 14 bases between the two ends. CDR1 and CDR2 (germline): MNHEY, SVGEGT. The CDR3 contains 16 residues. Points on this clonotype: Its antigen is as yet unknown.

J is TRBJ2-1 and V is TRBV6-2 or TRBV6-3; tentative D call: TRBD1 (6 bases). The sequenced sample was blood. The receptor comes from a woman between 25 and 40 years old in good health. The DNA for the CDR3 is TGTGCCAGCAGTTACTCGTTTGGGGACACCAACAATGAGCAGTTCTTC. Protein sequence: CASSYSFGDTNNEQFF.